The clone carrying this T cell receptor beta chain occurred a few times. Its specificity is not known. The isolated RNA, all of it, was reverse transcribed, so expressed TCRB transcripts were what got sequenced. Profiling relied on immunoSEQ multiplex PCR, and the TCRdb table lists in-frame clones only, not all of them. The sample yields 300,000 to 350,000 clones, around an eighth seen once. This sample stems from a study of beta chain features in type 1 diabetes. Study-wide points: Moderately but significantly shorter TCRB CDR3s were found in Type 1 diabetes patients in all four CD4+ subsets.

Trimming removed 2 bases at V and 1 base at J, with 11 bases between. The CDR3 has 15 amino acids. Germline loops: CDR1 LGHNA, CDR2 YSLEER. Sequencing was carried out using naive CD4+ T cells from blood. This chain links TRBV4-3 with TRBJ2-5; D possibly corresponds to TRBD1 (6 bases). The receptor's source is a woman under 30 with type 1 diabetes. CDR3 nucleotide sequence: TGCGCCAGCAGCCAACAGGGACAACTCCAAGAGACCCAGTACTTC. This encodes CASSQQGQLQETQYF.